Following are 20 T cell receptor beta chains from one sample sequenced in a study of CD8 T cells in Susac syndrome. With random hexamers, reverse transcription was performed on roughly 0.5 to 1 ug of RNA. TCRdb reanalysed the immunoSEQ multiplex PCR reads using MiXCR and keeps one entry per CDR3 protein. Counted here are some 180,000 distinct CDR3 sequences, roughly 90% occurring once; the ten biggest clones make up 0.085% to 0.09%. The specimen sequenced was CD4+ T cells from PBMCs. These receptors were taken from a human donor with Susac syndrome.

This sequence joins TRBV6-2 or TRBV6-3 and TRBJ1-2, with D hard to call. The CDR3 is 13 residues long. From germline, CDR1 is MNHEY and CDR2 SVGEGT. Trimming removed 8 bases at V and 4 bases at J, with 14 bases between. The CDR3 protein is CASGWVKSYGYTF. The CDR3, as DNA: TGTGCCAGCGGTTGGGTGAAGAGCTATGGCTACACCTTC.

The rearrangement uses TRBV9 and TRBJ2-1; TRBD2 matches at 11 bases. CDR3 length equals 16 residues. Per the germline V gene, CDR1 is SGDLS and CDR2 is YYNGEE. V lost 0 bases and J lost 4; bases outside the gene matches: 3. This CDR3 reads CASSVVAGGPYNEQFF. Here the CDR3 DNA reads TGTGCCAGCAGCGTAGTAGCGGGGGGGCCTTACAATGAGCAGTTCTTC.

This chain joins TRBV5-1 and TRBJ2-2; D is possibly TRBD1 (5 bases). The ends were cut back, 7 bases at V and 0 bases at J, with 13 bases in the middle. Germline assignment: CDR1 SGHRS and CDR2 YFSETQ. This CDR3 has 15 residues. The CDR3 nucleotides are TGCGCCAGCGGTAAAGGGGCTGCGAACACCGGGGAGCTGTTTTTT. Encoded protein: CASGKGAANTGELFF.

This clonotype was seen once. This chain connects TRBV4-2 to TRBJ2-5, with TRBD2 matching 13 bases. Trimming removed 0 bases from V and 2 bases from J; junction bases left unmatched: 12. Germline V gene lookup returns CDR1 LGHNA and CDR2 YNFKEQ. This CDR3 is built from 20 residues. The chain's CDR3 is CASSQDIGGLAGSEQETQYF. The CDR3 DNA sequence: TGTGCCAGCAGCCAAGATATTGGGGGACTAGCGGGGTCTGAACAAGAGACCCAGTACTTC.

This clonotype has a single count. The rearrangement links TRBV6-1 to TRBJ2-5, with 10 nucleotides matching TRBD2. Germline V gene data show CDR1 as MNHNS and CDR2 as SASEGT. Trimming removed 0 bases from V and 1 base from J; junction bases left unmatched: 8. CDR3 length equals 18 residues. The CDR3 is CASSEAVGSGGTQETQYF. The CDR3 region has the DNA TGTGCCAGCAGTGAAGCGGTCGGTAGCGGGGGGACCCAAGAGACCCAGTACTTC.

This sequence joins TRBV12-5 and TRBJ1-4; maybe TRBD1 (6 bases). CDR1 is LGHNT and CDR2 is FRNRAP in the germline V gene. V lost 6 bases, J lost 8 bases, and 16 bases lay in between. The CDR3 runs 14 residues. CDR3 DNA sequence: TGTGCTAGTGGCCAGACAGGCGGAAAGGAAAAACTGTTTTTT. Translated, it gives CASGQTGGKEKLFF. The whole variable domain, remainder taken from reference TRBV12-5 and TRBJ1-4, is DARVTQTPRHKVTEMGQEVTMRCQPILGHNTVFWYRQTMMQGLELLAYFRNRAPLDDSGMPKDRFSAEMPDATLATLKIQPSEPRDSAVYFCASGQTGGKEKLFFGSGTQLSVL.

This sequence joins TRBV2 and TRBJ2-1; D gene uncertain. Per germline, CDR1 SNHLY and CDR2 FYNNEI. CDR3 length: 14 amino acids. The V end lost 4 bases, the J end lost 0 bases, and 7 bases lay between the germline ends. Here the CDR3 reads CASSGKSSYNEQFF. In nucleotides, the CDR3 is TGTGCCAGCAGTGGTAAGAGCTCCTACAATGAGCAGTTCTTC.

This chain connects TRBV5-1 to TRBJ2-1; TRBD1 matches at 8 bases. The CDR3 is 17 amino acids. V dropped 0 bases and J dropped 4; count of bases not matched to a gene: 9. Looked up from germline, CDR1 is SGHRS and CDR2 is YFSETQ. The CDR3 sequence is CASSLAVDRAGYNEQFF. The CDR3 region has the DNA TGCGCCAGCAGCTTGGCTGTGGACAGGGCCGGGTACAATGAGCAGTTCTTC.

The chain recombines TRBV7-2 with TRBJ1-1; tentative D call: TRBD1 (5 bases). The germline V gene has CDR1 SGHTA and CDR2 FQGNSA. The V and J ends lost 0 bases and 10 bases respectively, with 15 bases between them. The CDR3 extends over 14 amino acids. The DNA of the CDR3 is TGTGCCAGCAGCTTAGCGCTTATGGGGCGCGGAGCTTTCTTT. It is translated as CASSLALMGRGAFF.

The chain is built from TRBV6-1 and TRBJ2-1; TRBD1 matches 7 bases. CDR1 MNHNS and CDR2 SASEGT come from the germline V gene. This CDR3 is built from 14 residues. The V gene end was trimmed by 5 bases and the J gene end by 7 bases; junction bases not matched to a gene: 8. DNA for the CDR3: TGTGCCAGCAGTCCTCCTCGGACAGGAAATGAGCAGTTCTTC. Translated: CASSPPRTGNEQFF.

This chain uses TRBV4-1 with TRBJ2-4; the D is unclear. This CDR3 comprises 13 residues. CDR1 is MGHRA, CDR2 YSYEKL, per germline. The ends were cut back, 1 base at V and 10 bases at J, with 11 bases in the middle. The chain's CDR3 is CASSQVGNGIQYF. The CDR3 DNA is TGCGCCAGCAGCCAAGTGGGAAATGGGATTCAGTACTTC.

The rearrangement joins TRBV5-1 to TRBJ1-5; D is uncertain. CDR1 and CDR2 (germline): SGHRS, YFSETQ. Trimming took 0 bases from V and 4 from J, leaving 8 bases between them. The length of the CDR3 is 14 residues. The CDR3 DNA sequence: TGCGCCAGCAGCTTGGAAACTGGGAATCAGCCCCAGCATTTT. Encoded protein: CASSLETGNQPQHF.

The rearrangement uses TRBV7-9 and TRBJ1-2, with D perhaps matching TRBD1 (5 bases). CDR1 is SEHNR, CDR2 FQNEAQ, per germline (reference sequence). V shed 2 bases and J shed 3 bases, with 13 bases lying between them. The CDR3 loop spans 15 amino acids. The CDR3 DNA sequence: TGTGCCAGCAGCTTATGGGACGGAAGGGACTATGGCTACACCTTC. Its protein product is CASSLWDGRDYGYTF.

The genes are TRBV29-1 and TRBJ2-7, with 9 nucleotides matching TRBD1. CDR1 and CDR2 from the germline V gene are SQVTM and ANQGSEA. The ends lost 7 bases at V and 7 bases at J; junction bases unmatched: 8. This CDR3 region has 12 residues. In nucleotides, the CDR3 is TGCAGCGCAGAACAGGGGGCGGGAGAGCAGTACTTC. Translating gives CSAEQGAGEQYF.

This chain connects TRBV18 to TRBJ1-2; D is unresolved. This CDR3 contains 16 residues. Trimming took off 3 bases at V and 3 bases at J, with 17 bases between the two ends. Germline lookup yields CDR1 KGHSH and CDR2 LQKENI. CDR3 nucleotides: TGTGCCAGCTCACCTCCGAGTCTGGCGGCCGACTATGGCTACACCTTC. Encoded protein: CASSPPSLAADYGYTF.

This chain links TRBV7-6 with TRBJ1-2; 8 bases match TRBD1. The length of the CDR3 is 14 residues. V lost 0 bases to trimming and J lost 8 bases; unmatched junction nucleotides: 5. The germline V gene has CDR1 SGHVS and CDR2 FNYEAQ. CDR3 bases: TGTGCCAGCAGCTTAGCCACAGGGGGGCGAGGCTACACCTTC. As protein: CASSLATGGRGYTF.

This clonotype was detected a few times. The chain recombines TRBV6-1 with TRBJ1-1; no clear D. Trimming left V 7 bases short and J 1 base short, with 4 bases between. The germline CDR1 and CDR2 sequences are MNHNS and SASEGT. This CDR3 region has 11 residues. CDR3 residues: CASIWNTEAFF. The CDR3 coding sequence is TGTGCCAGCATTTGGAACACTGAAGCTTTCTTT.

The chain has TRBV2 and TRBJ1-1; D perhaps matches TRBD1 (6 bases). Germline CDR1 reads SNHLY; CDR2 reads FYNNEI. This CDR3 is 13 amino acids long. Trimming removed 6 bases at V and 3 bases at J, with 11 bases between. The CDR3 DNA reads TGTGCCAGCAGACTGAACAGGGACACTGAAGCTTTCTTT. Translated, it gives CASRLNRDTEAFF.

The gene calls are TRBV9 and TRBJ2-5; TRBD2 matches at 13 bases. V was pared by 4 bases and J by 2 bases, with 2 bases of the junction left unmatched. The CDR3 consists of 15 residues. Per the germline V gene, CDR1 is SGDLS and CDR2 is YYNGEE. The CDR3 region is CASSQLAGGQETQYF. The CDR3 DNA sequence: TGTGCCAGCAGCCAACTAGCGGGAGGGCAAGAGACCCAGTACTTC. The full variable domain, with the rest looked up from reference TRBV9 and TRBJ2-5, is DSGVTQTPKHLITATGQRVTLRCSPRSGDLSVYWYQQSLDQGLQFLIQYYNGEERAKGNILERFSAQQFPDLHSELNLSSLELGDSALYFCASSQLAGGQETQYFGPGTRLLVL.

This chain joins TRBV7-9 and TRBJ1-5, with 7 bases matching TRBD1. The CDR3 sequence is 16 residues long. J lost 4 bases, V lost 4 bases, and 10 bases had no gene match. The V gene's germline CDR1 is SEHNR and CDR2 FQNEAQ (reference sequence). CDR3: CASSSSGTEKNQPQHF. The CDR3 nucleotides are TGTGCCAGCAGCTCATCCGGGACAGAGAAGAATCAGCCCCAGCATTTT. Full variable domain (missing parts from reference TRBV7-9 and TRBJ1-5): DTGVSQNPRHKITKRGQNVTFRCDPISEHNRLYWYRQTLGQGPEFLTYFQNEAQLEKSRLLSDRFSAERPKGSFSTLEIQRTEQGDSAMYLCASSSSGTEKNQPQHFGDGTRLSIL.